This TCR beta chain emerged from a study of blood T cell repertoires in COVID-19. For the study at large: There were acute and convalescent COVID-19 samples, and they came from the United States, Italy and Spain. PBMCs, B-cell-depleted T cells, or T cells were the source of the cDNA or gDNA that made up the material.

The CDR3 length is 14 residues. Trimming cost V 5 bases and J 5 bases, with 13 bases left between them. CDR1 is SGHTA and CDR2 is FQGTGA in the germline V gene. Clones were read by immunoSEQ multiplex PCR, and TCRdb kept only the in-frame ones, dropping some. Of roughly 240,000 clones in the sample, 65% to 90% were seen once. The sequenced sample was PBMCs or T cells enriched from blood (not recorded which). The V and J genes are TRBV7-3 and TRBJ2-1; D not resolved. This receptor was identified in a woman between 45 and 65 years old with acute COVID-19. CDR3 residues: CASSPENIHNEQFF. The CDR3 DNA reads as TGTGCCAGCAGCCCGGAGAACATACACAATGAGCAGTTCTTC.